This paragraph reports one T cell receptor (beta chain). This entry belongs to a study of shared clonotypes between healthy human individuals. Study-level information: CD8 memory received one plate per donor, CD8 naive two, CD4 memory three and CD4 naive three.

The donors, all of them Caucasian adults, lived in Nashville, Tennessee. This was a deep-level run. Assay: immunoSEQ multiplex PCR; the TCRdb copy retains only in-frame clones and omits some. The data show roughly 1,100,000 clones, about three quarters seen once. This CDR3 is built from 13 residues. Per germline, CDR1 SNHLY and CDR2 FYNNEI. The V and J genes are TRBV2 and TRBJ2-5; D is tentatively TRBD1 or TRBD2 (6 bases each). The J call may be incorrect, as the DNA end agrees better with TRBJ2-7. The sequence was collected from a man younger than 35 in good health. The sample consisted of memory CD4+ T cells sorted from blood. The subset is: CD45RA-negative fraction. The CDR3 nucleotides read TGTGCCAGCAGAAGTGAGGGGGGCTACGAGCAGTACTTC. This sequence encodes CASRSEGGYEQYF.